Sequencing of this T cell receptor beta chain was carried out in a study of T cell changes during pregnancy in multiple sclerosis. V lost 7 bases, J lost 8 bases, and 17 bases lay in between. CDR1 and CDR2 (germline): LNHDA, SQIVND (reference sequence). The length of the CDR3 is 14 residues. Using immunoSEQ multiplex PCR, the repertoire was profiled, and TCRdb retains in-frame clones only, with some absent. The sample includes around 42,000 clones, approximately 90% of them seen just once. The sequence derives from a female donor with multiple sclerosis, enrolled in a pregnancy study. Sequenced here: CD4+ T cells from peripheral blood mononuclear cells, sampled before pregnancy. The chain has TRBV19 and TRBJ1-4; no reliable D call. The CDR3 DNA follows: TGTGCCAGTAACGATGGGAGGGCAGTAGAAAAACTGTTTTTT. Amino acids: CASNDGRAVEKLFF.